Listed here are 11 T cell receptor beta chains from one sample, sequenced in a study of early T cells in non-severe SARS-CoV-2 infection (dated by TCRdb to the early 2020s). Receptor libraries were prepared by 5' RACE. Data came from a NextSeq 500. TCRdb cleaned the public reads at Q25 with fastp, built clones with MiXCR and kept in-frame beta chains. Entries are consolidated by CDR3 protein sequence, retaining the most common genes and DNA. This sample holds about 60,000 distinct CDR3 sequences; around 5.6% were observed only once. The ten largest clones capture under 8% of the sample. The specimen sequenced was whole blood. Receptors were obtained from an adult who was a healthcare worker with PCR-confirmed SARS-CoV-2 infection or an uninfected control (not recorded which).

The chain recombines TRBV7-3 with TRBJ2-2; D unresolved. The CDR3 sequence is 15 residues long. The V and J ends lost 10 bases and 6 bases respectively, with 21 bases between them. The V gene's germline CDR1 is SGHTA and CDR2 FQGTGA. The CDR3 DNA sequence: TGTGCCACCTCGCTCGGACCCCAGTTCCCCGGGGAGCTGTTTTTT. Its translation is CATSLGPQFPGELFF.

The J gene is TRBJ2-3, the V gene TRBV5-1, with D tentatively TRBD1 (5 bases). The germline V and J ends were trimmed by 2 bases and 4 bases, with 11 bases remaining between them. The CDR3 loop spans 14 amino acids. Per the germline V gene, CDR1 is SGHRS and CDR2 is YFSETQ. The DNA of the CDR3 is TGCGCCAGCAGCTTTGAGTCCAGGGCAGATACGCAGTATTTT. It yields the protein CASSFESRADTQYF.

This clonotype has more than one count but fewer than ten. This chain uses TRBV29-1 with TRBJ2-6, with D perhaps matching TRBD1 or TRBD2 (5 bases each). Germline V gene sequence: CDR1 SQVTM, CDR2 ANQGSEA. V was pared by 7 bases and J by 0 bases, with 16 bases between. The CDR3 sequence is 16 residues long. This chain's CDR3 is CSAEGRDLSGANVLTF. CDR3 sequence (DNA): TGCAGCGCAGAAGGCAGGGACCTCTCTGGGGCCAACGTCCTGACTTTC.

This clonotype rates as medium-sized (0.01 to 0.1%). In nucleotides, the CDR3 is TGTGCCAGCAGTTCTAGCGCCTACAATGAGCAGTTCTTC. As protein: CASSSSAYNEQFF. This chain uses TRBV6-2 or TRBV6-3 with TRBJ2-1, with D maybe TRBD2 (6 bases). Trimming removed 4 bases from V and 2 bases from J, with 6 bases in between. CDR3 length: 13 residues. Germline CDR1 and CDR2: MNHEY and SVGEGT.

This clonotype was detected many times. V and J are TRBV20-1 and TRBJ2-4; 11 nucleotides agree with TRBD2. The CDR3 loop spans 15 amino acids. Germline values: CDR1 DFQATT, CDR2 SNEGSKA (reference sequence). After removal of 5 bases from V and 5 bases from J, the junction contained 8 bases not matched to a gene. The CDR3 is CSAGSLLAGENIQYF. CDR3 bases: TGCAGTGCTGGATCCCTACTAGCGGGGGAAAACATTCAGTACTTC.

This clonotype was observed many times. The chain employs TRBV20-1 and TRBJ2-3; D is perhaps TRBD2 (6 bases). This CDR3 contains 14 residues. CDR1 DFQATT and CDR2 SNEGSKA come from the germline V gene (reference sequence). V was pared by 5 bases and J by 1 base, with 13 bases between. CDR3 in amino acids: CSAPRRGGTDTQYF. In nucleotides, the CDR3 is TGCAGTGCTCCACGACGCGGGGGCACAGATACGCAGTATTTT.

The sample holds many counts of this clonotype. The gene calls are TRBV25-1 and TRBJ2-5; no definite D call. The V end was cut by 1 base, the J end by 2 bases, with 5 bases between. Germline CDR1 and CDR2: MGHDK and SYGVNS. The CDR3 length is 13 residues. CDR3 nucleotides: TGTGCCAGCAGTGAATGGGCTCAAGAGACCCAGTACTTC. It encodes CASSEWAQETQYF.

This clonotype was detected ten times or more. This chain links TRBV10-3 with TRBJ1-1, with TRBD1 matching over 7 bases. Unmatched junction bases numbered 9, after V lost 9 bases and J lost 5 bases. This CDR3 is 13 amino acids long. Per the germline V gene, CDR1 is ENHRY and CDR2 is SYGVKD. In DNA, the CDR3 is TGTGCCATTTCAGACAGGGTGGGGACTGAAGCTTTCTTT. Translation: CAISDRVGTEAFF.

This clonotype showed up just a few times. The chain recombines TRBV20-1 with TRBJ2-7; D perhaps matches TRBD2 (5 bases). This CDR3 comprises 14 residues. Trimming left V 6 bases short and J 7 bases short, with 22 bases between. Germline lookup yields CDR1 DFQATT and CDR2 SNEGSKA (reference sequence). This CDR3 reads CSATSLTGSKEQYF. In nucleotides, the CDR3 is TGCAGTGCCACAAGTCTGACGGGGTCAAAAGAGCAGTACTTC.

In its sample, this clonotype was seen many times. This chain uses TRBV5-1 with TRBJ1-6, with unresolved D. Trimming stripped 4 bases from V and 7 bases from J, with 3 bases between. The germline V gene encodes CDR1 SGHRS and CDR2 YFSETQ. The CDR3 extends over 11 amino acids. The chain's CDR3 is CASSLNSPLHF. CDR3 DNA: TGCGCCAGCAGCCTCAATTCACCCCTCCACTTT.

This clonotype has ten or more counts. The chain is built from TRBV24-1 and TRBJ2-7; D is possibly TRBD1 (6 bases). The CDR3 sequence is 14 residues long. Per germline, CDR1 KGHDR and CDR2 SFDVKD. Trimming removed 4 bases from V and 2 bases from J, with 11 bases in between. As DNA, the CDR3 is TGTGCCACCAGTGACCACGGACAGACCTACGAGCAGTACTTC. Amino acids: CATSDHGQTYEQYF.